The 12 T cell receptor beta chains below all came from one sample that was sequenced in a study of cytomegalovirus exposure and HLA in healthy donors. Primers included in the PCR were 60 Vbeta and 13 Jbeta primers. The data were produced by immunoSEQ multiplex PCR, yet TCRdb's version contains in-frame clones alone and is incomplete. The table shows roughly 150,000 clones, with approximately 84% occurring only once. Sample: PBMCs. The source is a man aged 50 to 60 in good health and CMV-seropositive.

The chain combines TRBV7-2 with TRBJ2-3; perhaps TRBD1 as D (5 bases). The CDR3 sequence is 15 residues long. Trimming cost V 3 bases and J 2 bases, with 12 bases left between them. The germline CDR1 and CDR2 sequences are SGHTA and FQGNSA. CDR3 DNA sequence: TGTGCCAGCAGCTTGGGGCTAGGTCCCACAGATACGCAGTATTTT. It codes for CASSLGLGPTDTQYF.

The J gene is TRBJ2-5, the V gene TRBV5-4, with 7 bases that match TRBD2. CDR3 size: 15 residues. The J segment lost 3 bases and the V segment lost 3 bases, leaving 8 bases of the junction unmatched. CDR1 and CDR2 (germline): SGHNT, YYREEE (reference sequence). The DNA of the CDR3 is TGTGCCAGCAGCTCTAACCTAGGGAGGGAAGAGACCCAGTACTTC. This encodes CASSSNLGREETQYF. Full variable domain (outside the CDR3, taken from reference TRBV5-4 and TRBJ2-5): ETGVTQSPTHLIKTRGQQVTLRCSSQSGHNTVSWYQQALGQGPQFIFQYYREEENGRGNFPPRFSGLQFPNYSSELNVNALELDDSALYLCASSSNLGREETQYFGPGTRLLVL.

The chain has TRBV11-2 and TRBJ2-7; 9 bases match TRBD1. The J segment lost 5 bases and the V segment lost 6 bases, leaving 8 bases of the junction unmatched. Looked up from germline, CDR1 is SGHAT and CDR2 is FQNNGV. The CDR3 runs to 14 residues. DNA of the CDR3: TGTGCCAGCAGAGCCGGGACAGGGATCGACGAGCAGTACTTC. As protein: CASRAGTGIDEQYF.

This clone has only a few counts. The chain recombines TRBV21-1 with TRBJ1-2; TRBD1, the table's D call, was not compared with the DNA. TRBV21-1 counts as a pseudogene. CDR3 length: 15 amino acids. In nucleotides, the CDR3 is TGTGCCAGCAGCGGCAAGGGGCGACACTTCTATGGCTACACCTTC. It specifies CASSGKGRHFYGYTF.

This clone has more than one count but fewer than ten. The chain recombines TRBV6-5 with TRBJ1-2, with 12 bases that match TRBD1. J lost 8 bases, V lost 6 bases, and 7 bases had no gene match. The germline CDR1 and CDR2 sequences are MNHEY and SVGAGI. This CDR3 contains 14 residues. The CDR3 DNA reads TGTGCCAGCAGCCGGGACAGGGGGCGAAGGGGCTACACCTTC. It encodes CASSRDRGRRGYTF.

The gene calls are TRBV2 and TRBJ1-6; D possibly corresponds to TRBD1 (6 bases). Trimming pared 4 bases from V and 6 bases from J, leaving 13 bases between. This CDR3 is 15 amino acids long. The germline V gene has CDR1 SNHLY and CDR2 FYNNEI. The DNA of the CDR3 is TGTGCCAGCAGTGTGGGGGGGCACTCTAATTCACCCCTCCACTTT. This codes for CASSVGGHSNSPLHF.

The rearrangement joins TRBV28 to TRBJ2-4; maybe TRBD1 (6 bases). V was shortened by 7 bases and J by 1 base, with 14 bases between the two germline ends. Germline values: CDR1 MDHEN, CDR2 SYDVKM. The CDR3 is made up of 15 amino acids. The chain's CDR3 is CASTGVHLAKNIQYF. CDR3 in DNA: TGTGCCAGCACAGGGGTTCATCTGGCCAAAAACATTCAGTACTTC.

The gene calls are TRBV5-4 and TRBJ1-1; 11 nucleotides agree with TRBD1. CDR3 length: 14 amino acids. CDR1 is SGHNT, CDR2 YYREEE, per germline (reference sequence). J gave up 4 bases and V 4 bases, and 3 bases lay outside the gene matches. The CDR3 is CASSPGTGGTEAFF. Here the CDR3 DNA reads TGTGCCAGCAGCCCAGGGACAGGGGGCACTGAAGCTTTCTTT. The full variable domain, in which reference TRBV5-4 and TRBJ1-1 provide the parts outside the CDR3, is ETGVTQSPTHLIKTRGQQVTLRCSSQSGHNTVSWYQQALGQGPQFIFQYYREEENGRGNFPPRFSGLQFPNYSSELNVNALELDDSALYLCASSPGTGGTEAFFGQGTRLTVV.

The table lists this clone with a count of one. V gene TRBV5-1 combines with J gene TRBJ2-5, with D possibly matching TRBD1 (7 bases). This CDR3 is 13 amino acids long. Looked up from germline, CDR1 is SGHRS and CDR2 is YFSETQ. Trimming stripped 2 bases from V and 5 bases from J, with 10 bases between. For the CDR3, the DNA is TGCGCCAGCAGCTTCGCGGGACAGGAGACCCAGTACTTC. It is translated as CASSFAGQETQYF.

The chain recombines TRBV18 with TRBJ2-3, with TRBD2 identical over 7 bases. The CDR3 is 14 residues long. The germline V gene encodes CDR1 KGHSH and CDR2 LQKENI. V gave up 6 bases and J gave up 2 bases; unmatched junction bases: 5. The CDR3 is CASSPSGNTDTQYF. CDR3 coding DNA: TGTGCCAGCTCTCCGAGCGGGAACACAGATACGCAGTATTTT.

V and J are TRBV7-9 and TRBJ1-2; D remains unclear. Germline V gene lookup returns CDR1 SEHNR and CDR2 FQNEAQ (reference sequence). Trimming took 4 bases from V and 6 from J, leaving 12 bases between them. The CDR3 sequence is 13 residues long. The CDR3 region is CASSSQREDGYTF. CDR3 DNA sequence: TGTGCCAGCAGCTCCCAGAGGGAAGATGGCTACACCTTC. The full variable domain, its missing parts supplied by reference TRBV7-9 and TRBJ1-2, is DTGVSQNPRHKITKRGQNVTFRCDPISEHNRLYWYRQTLGQGPEFLTYFQNEAQLEKSRLLSDRFSAERPKGSFSTLEIQRTEQGDSAMYLCASSSQREDGYTFGSGTRLTVV.

The CDR3 nucleotides read TGTGCCAGCAGCGTAGTTGGGACTAGCGGGAGGGCCGAGCAGTTCTTC. As protein: CASSVVGTSGRAEQFF. The V and J genes are TRBV9 and TRBJ2-1, with TRBD2 matching 16 bases. From germline, CDR1 is SGDLS and CDR2 YYNGEE. The CDR3 loop spans 16 amino acids. The V gene end was trimmed by 0 bases and the J gene end by 10 bases; junction bases not matched to a gene: 4.